This T cell receptor (beta chain) came from a study of radiation and T cells in renal cell carcinoma. General study points: Only small tumor regions of roughly 1 g were sampled. Dominant CDR3 motifs were more common in irradiated tumors than controls. Top 100 clonotypes averaged about 54% in irradiated versus about 45% in nephrectomy-only tumors.

TCRdb's copy holds only in-frame clones and misses some; the assay was immunoSEQ multiplex PCR. Of some 20,000 clones listed, roughly 60% are singletons. Regarding this clone: What it recognizes is unknown.

Treatment defined: treatment-naive control, cytoreductive nephrectomy. This receptor was taken from a man in his fifties or sixties with renal cell carcinoma. The sequencing used tumor tissue, collected from a patient whose treatment was nephrectomy without radiotherapy.

The CDR3 reads CASSPIRGGTEAFF. CDR3 coding DNA: TGTGCCAGCTCACCCATTAGGGGGGGCACTGAAGCTTTCTTT. This chain links TRBV18 with TRBJ1-1, with a tentative D call TRBD1 (6 bases). Germline CDR1 and CDR2: KGHSH and LQKENI. This CDR3 has 14 amino acids. The germline V and J ends were trimmed by 3 bases and 4 bases, with 12 bases remaining between them. Together with reference TRBV18 and TRBJ1-1, the CDR3 gives the full variable domain: NAGVMQNPRHLVRRRGQEARLRCSPMKGHSHVYWYRQLPEEGLKFMVYLQKENIIDESGMPKERFSAEFPKEGPSILRIQQVVRGDSAAYFCASSPIRGGTEAFFGQGTRLTVV.